This passage covers 16 T cell receptor beta chains from one sample sequenced in a study of T cells expressing NK-cell markers. TCRdb re-analyzed the 5' RACE reads; it lists each CDR3 protein once, without DNA. The sample shows about 440,000 distinct CDR3 sequences, and 6% to 8% sits with its ten largest clones. The sequenced sample was blood T cells: a sorted CD56 or NKG2C T cell subset, CD4+ or CD8+ T cells, or bulk PBMC T cells (not recorded which). These receptor sequences come from a woman between 18 and 75 years old in good health.

The chain combines TRBV7-8 with TRBJ2-5; lacking DNA, the TRBD1 call made by TCRdb goes unchecked. The CDR3 length is 16 residues. Germline CDR1 and CDR2: SGHVS and FQNEAQ. CDR3 residues: CASSLGTGEYQETQYF.

The chain joins TRBV3-1 to TRBJ2-1; lacking DNA, the TRBD2 call made by TCRdb goes unchecked. This CDR3 spans 17 amino acids. In germline, CDR1 is LGHDT, CDR2 YNNKEL (reference sequence). CDR3 protein: CASSHLLAGSSYNEQFF.

The chain has TRBV5-4 and TRBJ2-7. CDR3 length: 13 residues. CDR1 is SGHNT, CDR2 YYREEE, per germline (reference sequence). The CDR3 sequence: CASRSDTVGEQYF.

This chain uses TRBV20-1 with TRBJ1-6; TCRdb's D call of TRBD1 is untestable without DNA. The V gene's germline CDR1 is DFQATT and CDR2 SNEGSKA (reference sequence). The CDR3 has 16 residues. Here the CDR3 reads CSARRTGQTYNSPLHF.

The rearrangement joins TRBV20-1 to TRBJ2-7; lacking DNA, the TRBD1 call made by TCRdb goes unchecked. The CDR3 extends over 12 amino acids. Germline CDR1 DFQATT, CDR2 SNEGSKA (reference sequence). The CDR3 spells CSARTGWNEQYF.

CDR3 sequence reads: CASRDQGQGSREQYF. The gene calls are TRBV28 and TRBJ2-7; the TRBD1 assignment by TCRdb is unverifiable without DNA. Germline CDR1 is MDHEN and CDR2 is SYDVKM. The CDR3 consists of 15 residues.

V and J are TRBV20-1 and TRBJ2-4; TCRdb designates TRBD2, a call that cannot be tested without DNA. The CDR3 has 11 residues. The V gene's germline CDR1 is DFQATT and CDR2 SNEGSKA (reference sequence). This CDR3 is CSASGLARAYF.

This sequence joins TRBV4-2 and TRBJ2-3; as DNA is missing, the TRBD2 call by TCRdb cannot be tested. CDR1 and CDR2 (germline): LGHNA, YNFKEQ. The CDR3 has 20 amino acids. CDR3: CASSQNPGLAGGGGTDTQYF.

The chain combines TRBV12-3 or TRBV12-4 with TRBJ1-1. This CDR3 comprises 14 residues. CDR3 sequence: CASSVTHRDTEAFF.

The rearrangement uses TRBV3-1 and TRBJ2-5; no DNA is available, so the TRBD1 call from TCRdb remains unchecked. Germline V lookup: CDR1 LGHDT, CDR2 YNNKEL (reference sequence). The CDR3 consists of 14 residues. The CDR3 sequence is CASSRGQGGETQYF.

This CDR3 is CSVVHRDSYEQYF. The rearrangement uses TRBV29-1 and TRBJ2-7. Germline loops: CDR1 SQVTM, CDR2 ANQGSEA. The CDR3 sequence is 13 residues long.

The rearrangement links TRBV29-1 to TRBJ2-2; checking the TCRdb D call of TRBD2 is not possible without DNA. This CDR3 region has 17 residues. The germline V gene encodes CDR1 SQVTM and CDR2 ANQGSEA. CDR3 protein: CSVEIVELSPPTGELFF.

This rearrangement joins TRBV5-4 to TRBJ1-2; the D call of TRBD1 rests on TCRdb alone, since no DNA is present to check it. Germline assignment: CDR1 SGHNT and CDR2 YYREEE (reference sequence). The CDR3 has 13 amino acids. The CDR3 protein is CASSHPDPYGYTF. Full variable domain (rest looked up from reference TRBV5-4 and TRBJ1-2): ETGVTQSPTHLIKTRGQQVTLRCSSQSGHNTVSWYQQALGQGPQFIFQYYREEENGRGNFPPRFSGLQFPNYSSELNVNALELDDSALYLCASSHPDPYGYTFGSGTRLTVV.

The CDR3 spells CASSSVPSTDTQYF. V gene TRBV7-9 combines with J gene TRBJ2-3; TCRdb proposes TRBD1, but this gene call is untestable without DNA. CDR1 is SEHNR, CDR2 FQNEAQ, per germline (reference sequence). The CDR3 is 14 amino acids.

The rearrangement uses TRBV6-5 and TRBJ2-1; the TCRdb D gene call, TRBD2, has no DNA to confirm it. This CDR3 spans 16 amino acids. Germline CDR1 MNHEY, CDR2 SVGAGI. CDR3 in amino acids: CASSYKTSQGRDEQFF.

The chain combines TRBV29-1 with TRBJ1-4; TCRdb picks TRBD1, but there is no DNA to check that call. The germline gives CDR1 SQVTM, CDR2 ANQGSEA. The CDR3 sequence is 14 residues long. Here the CDR3 reads CSVHTGSANEKLFF.